This T cell receptor beta chain emerged from a study of human T cells and chemical hapten exposure. Overall study context: Each patient's scalp received weekly diphenylcyclopropenone throughout the approximately 25-week study.

The time point here: pre-sensitization, week 0. The sample's treatment: therapeutic diphenylcyclopropenone sensitization with weekly scalp DPC. Unique molecular identifiers were attached to individual cDNA molecules during library preparation. MiXCR, run by TCRdb on the RACE reads, gives a single entry per CDR3 protein. The sample lists tens of thousands of distinct CDR3 sequences, around 11% seen once, with 5.5% to 6.5% in the top ten. This CDR3 spans 14 amino acids. V lost 4 bases and J lost 3, with 12 bases in between. CDR1 and CDR2 (germline): SGHKS, YYEKEE (reference sequence). This clonotype was recorded many times.

This sequence was found in a woman in her twenties or thirties with alopecia areata. Some clones in this sample may be carry-over from other donors' samples. Sequencing was performed on whole blood, taken in connection with sensitization to the hapten diphenylcyclopropenone (DPC). The rearrangement joins TRBV5-5 to TRBJ2-3; D is unresolved. The CDR3 protein is CASSPGHRTDTQYF. Written as DNA, the CDR3 is TGTGCCAGCAGCCCGGGCCATCGAACAGATACGCAGTATTTT.